These T cell receptor beta chains were read from a single sample in a study of shared clonotypes between healthy human individuals. Clones were sequenced by immunoSEQ multiplex PCR, and TCRdb holds only the in-frame ones, with some missing. The sample lists some 2.4 million clones, roughly 93% occurring once. Sequenced sample: naive CD4+ T cells from PBMCs. These receptors were collected from a man in his late teens or twenties in good health. Some clones in this sample may be carry-over from other donors' samples. The CDR3 runs from the conserved cysteine through the conserved F or W. D genes are given only for firm matches. Some rows have no size entry. The others give once, few or many, or a class for an expanded clone.

TRBV19	-	16	once	TRBJ1-5	TGTGCCAGTAGCACGCGACCGGGACGACTACGGCAGCCCCAGCATTTT	CASSTRPGRLRQPQHF
TRBV18	TRBD1	15	-	TRBJ1-3	TGTGCCAGCTCACCAACGACAGGGGTTGTGAACACCATATATTTT	CASSPTTGVVNTIYF
TRBV9	-	15	-	TRBJ2-3	TGTGCCAGCAGCGCCCCCCCTTCTGTCACAGATACGCAGTATTTT	CASSAPPSVTDTQYF
TRBV6-1	-	15	-	TRBJ2-7	TGTGCCAGCAGTCCCGGACATACCAGCTCCTACGAGCAGTACTTC	CASSPGHTSSYEQYF
TRBV28	-	14	-	TRBJ1-1	TGTGCCAGCAGTTTGATAGCGGCGTGGGGTGAAGCTTTCTTT	CASSLIAAWGEAFF
TRBV2	-	13	-	TRBJ2-4	TGTGCCAGCTTGGGCCCCTGGGCCGACATTCAGTACTTC	CASLGPWADIQYF
TRBV7-2	-	14	-	TRBJ1-2	TGTGCCAGCAGCTTAGAAGCAGGGACCTATGGCTACACCTTC	CASSLEAGTYGYTF
TRBV11-2	-	14	once	TRBJ2-7	TGTGCCAGCAGCTCCCGACCCGACTTGGGCGAGCAGTACTTC	CASSSRPDLGEQYF
TRBV7-6	TRBD1	13	-	TRBJ2-7	TGTGCCAGCAGCCACGGACAGGCTTACGAGCAGTACTTC	CASSHGQAYEQYF
TRBV5-1	-	15	-	TRBJ2-1	TGCGCCAGCAGCTTGGGAGGCGAGAAATACAATGAGCAGTTCTTC	CASSLGGEKYNEQFF
TRBV27	TRBD1	14	-	TRBJ2-5	TGTGCCAGCAGTCTCCTTTTACAGGGGGGGACCCAGTACTTC	CASSLLLQGGTQYF
TRBV20-1	-	11	-	TRBJ2-5	TGCAGGGGAAATAAGGGGGAGACCCAGTACTTC	CRGNKGETQYF
TRBV29-1	TRBD2	13	-	TRBJ2-1	TGCAGCGGGGGCCTAGCGGCCCGCAATGAGCAGTTCTTC	CSGGLAARNEQFF
TRBV14	TRBD1	14	-	TRBJ1-2	TGTGCCAGCAGCCAATTGACAGGGATGGGTGGCTACACCTTC	CASSQLTGMGGYTF
TRBV7-9	TRBD1	15	-	TRBJ1-5	TGTGCCAGCAGCTTAGGGCAGGGGGTAGGCCAGCCCCAGCATTTT	CASSLGQGVGQPQHF
TRBV7-2	TRBD1	13	-	TRBJ2-7	TGTGCCAGCAGCTTGGACAGGGCTTACGAGCAGTACTTC	CASSLDRAYEQYF
TRBV7-2	-	16	-	TRBJ2-1	TGTGCCAGCAGCCCCAGGGACTGGCGCTTCTACAATGAGCAGTTCTTC	CASSPRDWRFYNEQFF
TRBV30	-	20	-	TRBJ2-6	TGTGCCTGGTCCAGGAGATCGGGCTGGCGGCTGCCCTCTGGGGCCAACGTCCTGACTTTC	CAWSRRSGWRLPSGANVLTF
TRBV6-5	TRBD2	14	-	TRBJ2-7	TGTGCCAGCAGAACCGGGACTACCGCCTACGAGCAGTACTTC	CASRTGTTAYEQYF
TRBV9	-	15	-	TRBJ2-5	TGTGCCAGCAGCGTAGGCCAGTCGGTCCAAGAGACCCAGTACTTC	CASSVGQSVQETQYF
TRBV5-5	-	13	-	TRBJ2-7	TGTGCCAGCAGCTTGACAGGAACCTACGAGCAGTACTTC	CASSLTGTYEQYF
TRBV5-1	-	13	-	TRBJ1-1	TGCGCCAGCAGCCGGGCGGGGAGTACTGAAGCTTTCTTT	CASSRAGSTEAFF
TRBV30	-	13	-	TRBJ1-6	TGTGCCTGGAGTGGACGCTTATATTCACCCCTCCACTTT	CAWSGRLYSPLHF
TRBV11-2	-	12	-	TRBJ1-2	TGTGCCAGCAGCTTATTGGGGTATGGCTACACCTTC	CASSLLGYGYTF
TRBV11-2	TRBD2	18	-	TRBJ2-7	TGTGCCAGCACTTACCGCCCAGCGGGAGACGGGTTCGCCTACGAGCAGTACTTC	CASTYRPAGDGFAYEQYF
TRBV7-3	TRBD1	16	-	TRBJ1-5	TGTGCCAGCAGCGGTATACAGGGGGCTCGGAATCAGCCCCAGCATTTT	CASSGIQGARNQPQHF
TRBV2	-	16	-	TRBJ1-2	TGTGCCAGCAGTGAAACCAACAGGGCCTCTAACTATGGCTACACCTTC	CASSETNRASNYGYTF
TRBV11-2	TRBD2	13	-	TRBJ2-7	TGTGCCAGCTCTCTAGCGGGAGTTGTCGAGCAGTACTTC	CASSLAGVVEQYF
TRBV9	TRBD1	13	-	TRBJ1-2	TGTGCCAGCAGCGCCACAGGGGGCGGTGGCTACACCTTC	CASSATGGGGYTF
TRBV9	-	15	-	TRBJ1-3	TGTGCCAGCAGAGCGGGAAGAGGCTCTGGAAACACCATATATTTT	CASRAGRGSGNTIYF
TRBV5-1	-	16	-	TRBJ2-7	TGCGCCAGCAGCTTGGGGTGGGGCGACCTAACCTACGAGCAGTACTTC	CASSLGWGDLTYEQYF
TRBV6-6	TRBD2	15	-	TRBJ2-1	TGTGCCAGCAGTCTAGCGGGAGGGTCCGGCAATGAGCAGTTCTTC	CASSLAGGSGNEQFF
TRBV7-9	TRBD1	15	-	TRBJ2-1	TGTGCCAGCAGCTTAGCAGGTCGGGGGACAGGTGAGCAGTTCTTC	CASSLAGRGTGEQFF
TRBV14	-	12	-	TRBJ1-1	TGTGCCAGCAGCCGGCAGTACACTGAAGCTTTCTTT	CASSRQYTEAFF
TRBV6-1	-	13	-	TRBJ1-2	TGTGCCAGCAGCCATGACGGAAACTATGGCTACACCTTC	CASSHDGNYGYTF
TRBV28	TRBD2	18	-	TRBJ2-7	TGTGCCAGCAGTTTAGGGGTGAGGGGACTAGCGACGACCTACGAGCAGTACTTC	CASSLGVRGLATTYEQYF
TRBV29-1	-	11	-	TRBJ2-1	TGCAGCGCAGATAGGGGCTATGAGCAGTTCTTC	CSADRGYEQFF
TRBV28	TRBD2	15	-	TRBJ2-1	TGTGCCAGCAGCCGACTAGCGGGGGGGAACAATGAGCAGTTCTTC	CASSRLAGGNNEQFF
TRBV5-1	-	17	-	TRBJ2-6	TGCGCCAGCAGCTTAGATCCAACGGGCTCTGGGGCCAACGTCCTGACTTTC	CASSLDPTGSGANVLTF
TRBV7-2	-	14	-	TRBJ2-7	TGTGCCAGCAGCTGGACCGGGGTTTTGAGCGAGCAGTACTTC	CASSWTGVLSEQYF
TRBV2	-	14	-	TRBJ2-2	TGTGCCAGCAGCCCCACGCGGCTGGTCGGGGAGCTGTTTTTT	CASSPTRLVGELFF
TRBV11-2	-	13	-	TRBJ1-2	TGTGCCAGCAGCCCTGAGGGGGGATATGGCTACACCTTC	CASSPEGGYGYTF